The clone carrying this T cell receptor beta chain was recorded once. Its antigen is currently unknown. One end of the junction does not line up with germline, which may come from a read error. The method was immunoSEQ multiplex PCR; TCRdb's version includes in-frame clones alone and lacks a portion of them. This table holds 90,000 to 130,000 clones, around 90% found once. This entry comes from a study of OX40 agonist ivuxolimab in advanced cancers. The CDR3 consists of 14 residues. CDR1 is MNHEY and CDR2 is SVGAGI in the germline V gene. General observations from the study: Researchers did not establish what antigens the expanded peripheral T cells target.

V and J are TRBV6-5 and TRBJ1-2; a weak D match, TRBD1 (5 bases). The receptor was isolated from an adult with an advanced solid tumor such as melanoma, head and neck, liver or kidney cancer. This sample comprised CD4+ or CD8+ T cells sorted from blood, obtained in a trial of the OX40 agonist ivuxolimab. For the CDR3, the DNA is TGTGCCGGCAGTTCCTTGGGGGTCGCCTATGGCTACACCTTC. This codes for CAGSSLGVAYGYTF.